This TCR beta chain was sequenced during a study of blood T cells in healthy people across ages. On the study more broadly: About one barcoded beta molecule per two T cells came from capture by template switching.

Germline values: CDR1 SQVTM, CDR2 ANQGSEA. CDR3 length equals 14 residues. V shed 3 bases and J 4 bases; nucleotides not matched to a gene: 8. Regarding the study as a whole: What prevented conclusive comparison of naive and antigen-experienced cells was that PBMCs were unsorted.

A note on this clonotype: Its antigen is undetermined.

Sample-barcoded 5' priming and a J-beta primer mix drove a second PCR of about 7 to 12 cycles. Through a template-switch adaptor with 12 random nucleotides, each cDNA molecule received a tag. TCRdb used MiXCR to reprocess the 5' RACE reads, holding one entry per CDR3 protein. This sample carries about 1.1 million distinct CDR3 sequences, around two fifths of them seen once, and the ten largest clones take less than 15%. Isolated per sample were at least 7 million PBMCs. Sequenced material: blood. V gene TRBV29-1 combines with J gene TRBJ1-2; 7 nucleotides line up with TRBD1. This receptor was taken from a young man in good health. The CDR3 loop is CSVEGDRDLYGYTF. The CDR3 nucleotides read TGCAGCGTTGAGGGGGACAGAGACCTCTATGGCTACACCTTC.